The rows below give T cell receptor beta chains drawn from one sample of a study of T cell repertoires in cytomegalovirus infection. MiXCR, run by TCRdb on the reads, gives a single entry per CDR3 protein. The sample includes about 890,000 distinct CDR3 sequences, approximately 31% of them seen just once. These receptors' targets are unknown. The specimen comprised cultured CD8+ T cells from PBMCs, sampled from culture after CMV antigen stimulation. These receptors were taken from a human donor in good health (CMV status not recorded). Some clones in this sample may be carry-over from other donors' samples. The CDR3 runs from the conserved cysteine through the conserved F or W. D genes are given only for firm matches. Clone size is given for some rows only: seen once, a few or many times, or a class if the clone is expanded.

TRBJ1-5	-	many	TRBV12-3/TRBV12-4	CASSLGVRQPQHF	TGTGCCAGCAGTTTGGGGGTGCGGCAGCCCCAGCATTTT
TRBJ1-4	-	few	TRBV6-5	CASSYSMEAATNEKLFF	TGTGCCAGCAGTTACTCGATGGAGGCTGCAACTAATGAAAAACTGTTTTTT
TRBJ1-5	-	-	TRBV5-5	CASSLVVGAGGQPQHF	TGTGCCAGCAGCTTGGTAGTAGGGGCAGGAGGCCAGCCCCAGCATTTT
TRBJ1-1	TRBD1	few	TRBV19	CASSSTGTGGTEAFF	TGTGCCAGTAGTTCGACCGGGACAGGTGGCACTGAAGCTTTCTTT
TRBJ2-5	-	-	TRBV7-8	CASSSSGPLWETQYF	TGTGCCAGCAGCTCCAGCGGTCCTCTATGGGAGACCCAGTACTTC
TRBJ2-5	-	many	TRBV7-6	CASSRVVAVQETQYF	TGTGCCAGCAGCCGGGTGGTGGCGGTACAAGAGACCCAGTACTTC
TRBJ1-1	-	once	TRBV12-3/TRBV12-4	CASSLRQDGTEAFF	TGTGCCAGCAGCCTTCGCCAGGATGGCACTGAAGCTTTCTTT
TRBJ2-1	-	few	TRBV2	CAAQKAYNEQFF	TGTGCTGCCCAAAAGGCTTACAATGAGCAGTTCTTC
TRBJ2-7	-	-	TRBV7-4	CASSFPGQYEQYF	TGTGCCAGCAGCTTCCCCGGACAGTACGAGCAGTACTTC
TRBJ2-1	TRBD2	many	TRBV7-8	CASSLGLAGGPPYNEQFF	TGTGCCAGCAGCCTCGGACTAGCGGGGGGGCCGCCCTACAATGAGCAGTTCTTC
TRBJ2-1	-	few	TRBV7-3	CASSYAGTNNEQFF	TGTGCCAGCAGTTATGCAGGGACCAACAATGAGCAGTTCTTC
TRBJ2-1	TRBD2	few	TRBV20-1	CSARDPSGGAISSYNEQFF	TGCAGTGCTAGAGATCCCAGCGGGGGGGCTATCTCCTCCTACAATGAGCAGTTCTTC
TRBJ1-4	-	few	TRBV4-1	CASSTYQGTNEKLFF	TGCGCCAGCAGCACCTATCAGGGCACTAATGAAAAACTGTTTTTT
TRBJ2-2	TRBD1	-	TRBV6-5	CASSMGQGFTGELFF	TGTGCCAGCAGTATGGGACAGGGGTTCACCGGGGAGCTGTTTTTT
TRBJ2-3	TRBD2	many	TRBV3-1	CASSQSGPAGGRTDTQYF	TGTGCCAGCAGCCAGTCTGGTCCAGCGGGGGGGCGCACAGATACGCAGTATTTT
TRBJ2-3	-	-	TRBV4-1	CASSQEKTGKDTQYF	TGCGCCAGCAGCCAAGAAAAAACAGGGAAGGATACGCAGTATTTT
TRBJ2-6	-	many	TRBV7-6	CASSPRLWGASSGANVLTF	TGTGCCAGCAGCCCCAGACTCTGGGGAGCGAGCTCTGGGGCCAACGTCCTGACTTTC
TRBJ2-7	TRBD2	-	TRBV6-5	CASSETRTAGGYF	TGTGCCAGCAGTGAAACCCGGACAGCGGGGGGGTACTTC
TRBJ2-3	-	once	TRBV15	CATSSLTRGPEYF	TGTGCCACCAGCTCCTTGACTAGGGGGCCGGAGTATTTT
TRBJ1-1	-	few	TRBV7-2	CASSLAGGSRAFF	TGTGCCAGCAGCTTAGCGGGGGGGTCGCGAGCTTTCTTT
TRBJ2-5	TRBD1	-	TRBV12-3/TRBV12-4	CASTPGQGSQETQYF	TGTGCCAGCACTCCGGGACAGGGCAGCCAAGAGACCCAGTACTTC
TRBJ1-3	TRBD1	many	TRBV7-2	CASSLDRGPGNTIYF	TGTGCCAGCAGCTTGGACAGGGGACCTGGAAACACCATATATTTT
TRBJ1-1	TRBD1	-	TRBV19	CASRIGTAKAFF	TGTGCCAGTAGGATTGGGACAGCCAAAGCTTTCTTT
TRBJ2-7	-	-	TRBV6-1	CASSEQSLSPYEQYF	TGTGCCAGCAGTGAGCAGAGTCTGAGCCCCTACGAGCAGTACTTC
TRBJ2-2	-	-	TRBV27	CASSLPWTDNSGELFF	TGTGCCAGCAGTCTCCCCTGGACAGACAATTCCGGGGAGCTGTTTTTT
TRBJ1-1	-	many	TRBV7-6	CASGELNTEAFF	TGTGCCAGCGGGGAGCTGAACACTGAAGCTTTCTTT
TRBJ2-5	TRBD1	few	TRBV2	CASIGQDQETQYF	TGTGCCAGCATTGGACAGGACCAAGAGACCCAGTACTTC
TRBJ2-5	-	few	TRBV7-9	CASSLRGQGQETQYF	TGTGCCAGCAGCTTAAGAGGCCAGGGCCAAGAGACCCAGTACTTC
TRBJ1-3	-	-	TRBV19	CASSMGTSLENTIYF	TGTGCCAGTAGTATGGGGACGAGTTTGGAAAACACCATATATTTT
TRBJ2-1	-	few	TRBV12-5	CASALVLAASSYNEQFF	TGTGCTAGTGCCCTCGTGTTAGCGGCCAGCTCCTACAATGAGCAGTTCTTC
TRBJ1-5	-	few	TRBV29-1	CSVRDLNQPQHF	TGCAGCGTGAGGGATCTCAATCAGCCCCAGCATTTT
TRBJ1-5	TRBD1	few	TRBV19	CASSALPTGVNQPQHF	TGTGCCAGTAGTGCCCTCCCGACAGGGGTTAATCAGCCCCAGCATTTT